The rows below give T cell receptor beta chains drawn from one sample of a study of blood T cells in healthy people across ages. A single record per CDR3 protein comes from TCRdb applying MiXCR to the 5' RACE reads. The table lists some 1.7 million distinct CDR3 sequences, approximately 30% of them singletons, with more than 6% in the top ten. Sequencing was done on a sample of blood. The receptors shown here come from a woman aged 25 to 39 in good health. Both conserved end residues are part of each CDR3. The order of the fields is clone size, D gene, J gene, V gene, CDR3 protein, CDR3 DNA. The D gene is left open where the match is weak. Some rows mark clone size as missing; the rest say once, few, many or name a class of expanded clone.

few,NA,TRBJ2-5,TRBV2,CASTLRSGVQETQYF,TGTGCCAGCACGTTAAGGTCCGGCGTACAAGAGACCCAGTACTTC
many,NA,TRBJ1-2,TRBV20-1,CSAFRGGGYTF,TGCAGTGCTTTTCGGGGTGGTGGCTACACCTTC
NA,TRBD2,TRBJ2-3,TRBV9,CASSVSGTSADTQYF,TGTGCCAGCAGCGTTAGCGGGACAAGTGCAGATACGCAGTATTTT
many,NA,TRBJ2-7,TRBV5-1,CASSPSGTGGYEQYF,TGCGCCAGCAGCCCATCCGGGACTGGGGGTTACGAGCAGTACTTC
NA,NA,TRBJ1-1,TRBV3-1,CASSQGAFSAEAFF,TGTGCCAGCAGCCAGGGGGCCTTCTCCGCTGAAGCTTTCTTT
many,NA,TRBJ1-5,TRBV9,CASSVHPGLEQPQHF,TGTGCCAGCAGCGTACACCCCGGGTTGGAACAGCCCCAGCATTTT
few,TRBD2,TRBJ2-1,TRBV7-8,CASSEGLAGYYNEQFF,TGTGCCAGCAGCGAAGGACTAGCGGGGTACTACAATGAGCAGTTCTTC
NA,NA,TRBJ1-2,TRBV6-6,CASAEQGTGYGYTF,TGTGCCAGCGCCGAACAGGGAACGGGGTATGGCTACACCTTC
NA,NA,TRBJ2-7,TRBV12-3/TRBV12-4,CASSLTSSYNEQYF,TGTGCCAGCAGTTTAACTAGCTCCTACAATGAGCAGTACTTC
NA,NA,TRBJ1-2,TRBV5-6,CASSPTWGGYTF,TGTGCCAGCAGCCCGACTTGGGGCGGCTACACCTTC
NA,TRBD1,TRBJ1-5,TRBV2,CASNQGAPSNQPQHF,TGTGCCAGCAACCAGGGGGCGCCTAGCAATCAGCCCCAGCATTTT
few,NA,TRBJ2-1,TRBV6-5,CASTSSYSYNEQFF,TGTGCCAGCACCTCTTCGTACTCCTACAATGAGCAGTTCTTC
NA,NA,TRBJ2-3,TRBV12-3/TRBV12-4,CASRGRVGGDMQYF,TGTGCCAGCAGGGGACGAGTGGGGGGAGATATGCAGTATTTT
few,NA,TRBJ2-4,TRBV7-2,CASSLSGGNNIQYF,TGTGCCAGCAGCTTATCAGGGGGGAACAACATTCAGTACTTC
NA,TRBD2,TRBJ2-1,TRBV18,CASSRTSGAQAEQFF,TGTGCCAGCTCACGTACTAGCGGGGCCCAGGCGGAGCAGTTCTTC
NA,NA,TRBJ2-5,TRBV25-1,CASMKGSETQYF,TGTGCCAGCATGAAGGGATCAGAGACCCAGTACTTC
NA,TRBD1,TRBJ2-5,TRBV5-1,CASQGQGGQTQYF,TGCGCCAGCCAGGGACAGGGGGGGCAGACCCAGTACTTC
many,NA,TRBJ1-1,TRBV5-1,CASRSDTEAFF,TGTGCCAGCAGATCGGATACTGAAGCTTTCTTT
NA,TRBD1,TRBJ2-4,TRBV2,CASTQATGGNIQYF,TGTGCCAGCACCCAAGCGACAGGGGGAAACATTCAGTACTTC
once,NA,TRBJ1-4,TRBV14,CASSHGITANEKLFF,TGTGCCAGCAGCCACGGGATTACGGCCAATGAAAAACTGTTTTTT
NA,TRBD1,TRBJ1-2,TRBV20-1,CSARWQGAYGYTF,TGCAGTGCTAGGTGGCAGGGGGCCTATGGCTACACCTTC
NA,NA,TRBJ1-2,TRBV2,CASSATYFDGYTF,TGTGCCAGCAGTGCGACTTATTTTGATGGCTACACCTTC
NA,TRBD2,TRBJ2-5,TRBV27,CASSLDLAGSVETQYF,TGTGCCAGCAGCCTGGATCTAGCGGGGAGCGTAGAGACCCAGTACTTC
NA,NA,TRBJ1-2,TRBV7-2,CASSPKVGVDGYTF,TGTGCCAGCAGCCCAAAGGTCGGGGTAGATGGCTACACCTTC
few,NA,TRBJ2-1,TRBV24-1,CATSDSRLGAREQFF,TGTGCCACCAGTGATTCTAGACTAGGGGCACGTGAGCAGTTCTTC
few,NA,TRBJ1-2,TRBV20-1,CGARDPTGIGYTF,TGCGGTGCTAGAGACCCGACGGGGATTGGCTACACCTTC